These 18 T cell receptor beta chains share one sample of origin, sequenced in a study of T cells in tuberculosis. Clones were read by immunoSEQ multiplex PCR, and TCRdb kept only the in-frame ones, dropping some. The data contain over 30,000 clones, 95% to 97% of them singletons. The sequenced sample was PBMCs. These receptors were taken from a donor between 10 and 35 years old with latent tuberculosis or without tuberculosis infection.

The gene calls are TRBV4-1 and TRBJ2-3, with D possibly TRBD2 on 6 matching bases. CDR1 and CDR2 (germline): MGHRA, YSYEKL. The CDR3 sequence is 15 residues long. The ends were cut back, 1 base at V and 0 bases at J, with 8 bases in the middle. For the CDR3, the DNA is TGCGCCAGCAGCCAAGTTGGGGGGAGCACAGATACGCAGTATTTT. Translation: CASSQVGGSTDTQYF.

Regarding this clone: At one of its ends the junction is not consistent with the germline gene, which may arise from a read error. The chain is built from TRBV5-4 and TRBJ1-3; D not resolved. There are 15 residues in the CDR3. The V gene's germline CDR1 is SGHNT and CDR2 YYREEE (reference sequence). The CDR3 DNA reads TGTGCCAGTAGCTTGGTCCCTTTCTCTGGAAACACCATATATTTT. Translation: CASSLVPFSGNTIYF.

The chain recombines TRBV28 with TRBJ2-1, with 7 bases aligning to TRBD2. This CDR3 spans 14 amino acids. In germline, CDR1 is MDHEN, CDR2 SYDVKM. With V trimmed by 6 bases and J by 7 bases, 9 bases remained unmatched. CDR3 residues: CASRGRVFGNEQFF. For the CDR3, the DNA is TGTGCCAGCAGGGGGAGGGTGTTCGGGAATGAGCAGTTCTTC.

This chain connects TRBV6-1 to TRBJ1-5, with D possibly TRBD1 on 6 matching bases. Germline assignment: CDR1 MNHNS and CDR2 SASEGT. The CDR3 runs 16 residues. Trimming shortened V by 4 bases and J by 11 bases, and 24 bases separated the two germline ends. The CDR3: CASSAGGAGSAQAQHF. CDR3 DNA: TGTGCCAGCAGTGCGGGGGGGGCGGGGTCCGCCCAAGCCCAGCATTTT.

The V and J genes are TRBV28 and TRBJ1-3; D possibly corresponds to TRBD1 (5 bases). The CDR3 is 16 amino acids. The ends were cut back, 3 bases at V and 1 base at J, with 13 bases in the middle. The V gene's germline CDR1 is MDHEN and CDR2 SYDVKM. This CDR3 is CASSFPGSSSGNTIYF. DNA for the CDR3: TGTGCCAGCAGTTTCCCAGGGTCAAGTTCTGGAAACACCATATATTTT.

This clone was recorded once. The chain employs TRBV5-1 and TRBJ2-7, with 9 bases lining up with TRBD2. Germline lookup yields CDR1 SGHRS and CDR2 YFSETQ. The CDR3 is made up of 15 amino acids. J lost 5 bases, V lost 4 bases, and 10 bases had no gene match. In DNA, the CDR3 is TGCGCCAGCAGCCTGAGCCTAGCGGGACGGGACGAGCAGTACTTC. Amino acid sequence: CASSLSLAGRDEQYF. The variable domain in full, with the rest retrieved from reference TRBV5-1 and TRBJ2-7, is KAGVTQTPRYLIKTRGQQVTLSCSPISGHRSVSWYQQTPGQGLQFLFEYFSETQRNKGNFPGRFSGRQFSNSRSEMNVSTLELGDSALYLCASSLSLAGRDEQYFGPGTRLTVT.

The CDR3 loop reads CASSFTPLEFHNEQFF. The CDR3 DNA is TGTGCCAGCAGCTTTACCCCACTAGAATTCCACAATGAGCAGTTCTTC. This chain uses TRBV7-9 with TRBJ2-1; tentatively, D is TRBD2 (5 bases). The V end was cut by 3 bases, the J end by 5 bases, with 17 bases between. Germline V gene sequence: CDR1 SEHNR, CDR2 FQNEAQ (reference sequence). The CDR3 loop spans 16 amino acids. Using reference TRBV7-9 and TRBJ2-1 for the parts outside the CDR3, the full variable domain is DTGVSQNPRHKITKRGQNVTFRCDPISEHNRLYWYRQTLGQGPEFLTYFQNEAQLEKSRLLSDRFSAERPKGSFSTLEIQRTEQGDSAMYLCASSFTPLEFHNEQFFGPGTRLTVL.

The chain carries TRBV9 and TRBJ1-2; perhaps TRBD1 as D (5 bases). The CDR3 runs 15 residues. The germline V gene has CDR1 SGDLS and CDR2 YYNGEE. With 4 bases removed from V and 8 bases from J, the gap between germline ends came to 21 bases. DNA for the CDR3: TGTGCCAGCAGCCAACCCGGGCCCTACCAGGGAGGCTACACCTTC. Translated, it gives CASSQPGPYQGGYTF.

Comment on this clone: The sample has other DNA sequences that encode this CDR3 too. The J gene is TRBJ2-2, the V gene TRBV30; D gene unclear. The CDR3 contains 11 residues. V lost 4 bases, J lost 9 bases, and 9 bases lay in between. CDR1 GTSNPN and CDR2 SVGIG come from the germline V gene (reference sequence). The CDR3 reads CAWTESRELFF. CDR3 DNA: TGTGCCTGGACTGAGTCCCGGGAGCTGTTTTTT.

The chain employs TRBV10-2 and TRBJ2-2, with D perhaps matching TRBD2 (6 bases). Germline CDR1 is WSHSY and CDR2 is SAAADI. The CDR3 runs to 15 residues. Trimming removed 6 bases at V and 5 bases at J, with 16 bases between. The CDR3: CASRRGWLATGELFF. The CDR3 coding sequence is TGCGCCAGCAGGAGAGGTTGGCTAGCGACCGGGGAGCTGTTTTTT.

The chain recombines TRBV19 with TRBJ2-2, with 7 bases that match TRBD2. The CDR3 contains 15 residues. Per germline, CDR1 LNHDA and CDR2 SQIVND (reference sequence). The V gene end was trimmed by 7 bases and the J gene end by 2 bases; junction bases not matched to a gene: 7. The CDR3 nucleotides read TGTGCCAGTACCCCGGGACTACCAAACACCGGGGAGCTGTTTTTT. It specifies CASTPGLPNTGELFF. Variable domain in full (rest from reference TRBV19 and TRBJ2-2): DGGITQSPKYLFRKEGQNVTLSCEQNLNHDAMYWYRQDPGQGLRLIYYSQIVNDFQKGDIAEGYSVSREKKESFPLTVTSAQKNPTAFYLCASTPGLPNTGELFFGEGSRLTVL.

The V gene is TRBV5-1, the J gene TRBJ2-2; perhaps TRBD1 as D (6 bases). This CDR3 spans 16 amino acids. The V and J ends lost 4 bases and 0 bases respectively, with 13 bases between them. Germline V gene sequence: CDR1 SGHRS, CDR2 YFSETQ. Here the CDR3 reads CASSGGQTPNTGELFF. The DNA of the CDR3 is TGCGCCAGCAGCGGAGGACAGACCCCGAACACCGGGGAGCTGTTTTTT.

J is TRBJ2-1 and V is TRBV15, with TRBD2 identical over 11 bases. Unmatched junction bases numbered 3, after V lost 3 bases and J lost 5 bases. The CDR3 extends over 15 amino acids. Germline assignment: CDR1 LNHNV and CDR2 YYDKDF (reference sequence). CDR3 in DNA: TGTGCCACCAGCAGGACTAGCGGGGTCCACAATGAGCAGTTCTTC. This gives the protein CATSRTSGVHNEQFF. Drawing the rest from reference TRBV15 and TRBJ2-1, the complete variable domain is DAMVIQNPRYQVTQFGKPVTLSCSQTLNHNVMYWYQQKSSQAPKLLFHYYDKDFNNEADTPDNFQSRRPNTSFCFLDIRSPGLGDTAMYLCATSRTSGVHNEQFFGPGTRLTVL.

The genes are TRBV4-1 and TRBJ2-2; 8 bases fit TRBD1. Looked up from germline, CDR1 is MGHRA and CDR2 is YSYEKL. The CDR3 extends over 15 amino acids. V lost 4 bases, J lost 4 bases, and 5 bases stayed unmatched. The CDR3 DNA sequence: TGCGCCAGCAGCCGCGGACAGGGTACCACCGGGGAGCTGTTTTTT. Translating gives CASSRGQGTTGELFF.

V and J are TRBV5-1 and TRBJ1-1, with TRBD1 matching 9 bases. The V and J ends lost 0 bases and 3 bases, in that order; junction bases with no gene match: 9. The CDR3 runs 17 residues. CDR1 and CDR2 from the germline V gene are SGHRS and YFSETQ. The CDR3 loop is CASSLGNVYRGHTEAFF. For the CDR3, the DNA is TGCGCCAGCAGCTTGGGTAACGTATACAGGGGGCACACTGAAGCTTTCTTT.

This sequence joins TRBV20-1 and TRBJ1-5, with D possibly TRBD1 on 5 matching bases. The V end was cut by 2 bases, the J end by 6 bases, with 5 bases between. Germline CDR1 and CDR2: DFQATT and SNEGSKA (reference sequence). The CDR3 covers 11 residues. CDR3 in amino acids: CSARRGQPQHF. CDR3 nucleotide sequence: TGCAGTGCTAGAAGGGGTCAGCCCCAGCATTTT.

The rearrangement uses TRBV18 and TRBJ1-3; TRBD1 matches 7 bases. This CDR3 is built from 14 residues. V shed 3 bases, J shed 4 bases, and the junction held 3 bases outside the gene matches. The germline gives CDR1 KGHSH, CDR2 LQKENI. CDR3 residues: CASSPTGVGNTIYF. CDR3 DNA sequence: TGTGCCAGCTCACCCACAGGGGTCGGAAACACCATATATTTT.

The chain carries TRBV9 and TRBJ2-1; 7 nucleotides line up with TRBD2. Germline CDR1 SGDLS, CDR2 YYNGEE. Trimming at V came to 4 bases and at J to 4 bases, leaving 8 bases not matched to a gene. The CDR3 covers 15 residues. The CDR3 DNA follows: TGTGCCAGCAGCTCACTGGGACTACCTTACAATGAGCAGTTCTTC. Protein: CASSSLGLPYNEQFF.